This T cell receptor beta chain was identified during a study of technical replicates of blood from a handful of donors. The assay was immunoSEQ multiplex PCR, and TCRdb's table has in-frame clones only and misses some. The sample has under 95,000 clones; roughly 94% are singletons. This CDR3 contains 13 residues. Trimming removed 8 bases from V and 7 bases from J, with 18 bases in between. From germline, CDR1 is SQVTM and CDR2 ANQGSEA. The chain carries TRBV29-1 and TRBJ2-1, with a possible D match to TRBD2 (6 bases). This TCR was recovered from a human donor in good health. The specimen was T cells isolated from PBMCs. The CDR3 nucleotides are TGCAGCACCCATAGGGCGGCGGGGAATGAGCAGTTCTTC. Residues: CSTHRAAGNEQFF.